These T cell receptor beta chains were read from a single sample in a study of cytomegalovirus exposure and HLA in healthy donors. Measured with immunoSEQ multiplex PCR; TCRdb has only the in-frame clones, and not every one. The sample has some 210,000 clones, roughly 81% seen once; the top ten hold around 2.2%. The sample consisted of PBMCs. Receptors originate from a woman aged 25 to 39 in good health and CMV-seropositive. Each CDR3 is given with its conserved first and last residue. D genes are given only for firm matches. Size is stated for part of the rows, as once, few or many counts, or as a class when the clone is expanded.

V: TRBV28; D: TRBD2; size: -; J: TRBJ2-2; DNA: TGTGCCAGCAGTACTAGCGGGGGGACCGGGGAGCTGTTTTTT; CDR3: CASSTSGGTGELFF
V: TRBV5-4; D: TRBD1; size: -; J: TRBJ1-1; DNA: TGTGCCAGCAACTTGGGAGGGGACAGGGCGAACACTGAAGCTTTCTTT; CDR3: CASNLGGDRANTEAFF
V: TRBV4-2; D: -; size: -; J: TRBJ2-1; DNA: TGTGCCAGCAGCCAGGGACTCTCGGGAAGACGGTACAATGAGCAGTTCTTC; CDR3: CASSQGLSGRRYNEQFF
V: TRBV5-6; D: -; size: -; J: TRBJ2-5; DNA: TGTGCCAGCAGCTTGGGCAGACAAGAGACCCAGTACTTC; CDR3: CASSLGRQETQYF
V: TRBV10-3; D: -; size: -; J: TRBJ2-7; DNA: TGTGCCATCAGCGATGTACAGAAAACCTACGAGCAGTACTTC; CDR3: CAISDVQKTYEQYF
V: TRBV6-1; D: -; size: -; J: TRBJ1-3; DNA: TGTGCCAGCCACCTTAGCTCTGGAAACACCATATATTTT; CDR3: CASHLSSGNTIYF
V: TRBV7-2; D: -; size: -; J: TRBJ1-2; DNA: TGTGCCAGCAGCTCTTATACCCCACGGAGCTATGGCTACACCTTC; CDR3: CASSSYTPRSYGYTF
V: TRBV10-3; D: -; size: once; J: TRBJ1-2; DNA: TGTGCCCATGGAGGGGGGGGTGCCGATGGCTACACCTTC; CDR3: CAHGGGGADGYTF
V: TRBV21-1; D: -; size: once; J: TRBJ1-6; DNA: TGTGCCAGCAGCATCCAATTCTGGGGGGCCCTCCACTTT; CDR3: CASSIQFWGALHF
V: TRBV18; D: TRBD2; size: -; J: TRBJ2-7; DNA: TGTGCCAGCTCAGGACTAGCGGGAGATCTGGTCGAGCAGTACTTC; CDR3: CASSGLAGDLVEQYF
V: TRBV7-9; D: -; size: -; J: TRBJ2-2; DNA: TGTGCCAGCAGCTTAGGACTAGAGATTGGGGCCGGGGAGCTGTTTTTT; CDR3: CASSLGLEIGAGELFF
V: TRBV15; D: -; size: -; J: TRBJ2-1; DNA: TGTGCCACCAGCACAAGGGGGTCCTACAATGAGCAGTTCTTC; CDR3: CATSTRGSYNEQFF
V: TRBV5-1; D: TRBD2; size: -; J: TRBJ2-2; DNA: TGCGCCAGCAGCTTGGATGGGGGGGACACCGGGGAGCTGTTTTTT; CDR3: CASSLDGGDTGELFF
V: TRBV27; D: TRBD2; size: -; J: TRBJ2-5; DNA: TGTGCCAGCAAGTGGCCTAGCGGGAGTCGGCAAGAGACCCAGTACTTC; CDR3: CASKWPSGSRQETQYF
V: TRBV7-8; D: -; size: -; J: TRBJ2-5; DNA: TGTGCCAGCAGCTCCCGGTCTTATCTGAAAGAGACCCAGTACTTC; CDR3: CASSSRSYLKETQYF
V: TRBV7-6; D: TRBD1; size: once; J: TRBJ2-7; DNA: TGTGCCAGCAGCAAGAATAGGGTGGGACAGGGGGCACCCTACGAGCAGTACTTC; CDR3: CASSKNRVGQGAPYEQYF
V: TRBV25-1; D: -; size: -; J: TRBJ1-4; DNA: TGTGCCAGCAGTGACCAAGGGGGGGTTGAAAAACTGTTTTTT; CDR3: CASSDQGGVEKLFF
V: TRBV4-1; D: TRBD2; size: -; J: TRBJ2-7; DNA: TGCGCCAGCAGCCTAGGGACTAGCGGGGCCTACGAGCAGTACTTC; CDR3: CASSLGTSGAYEQYF